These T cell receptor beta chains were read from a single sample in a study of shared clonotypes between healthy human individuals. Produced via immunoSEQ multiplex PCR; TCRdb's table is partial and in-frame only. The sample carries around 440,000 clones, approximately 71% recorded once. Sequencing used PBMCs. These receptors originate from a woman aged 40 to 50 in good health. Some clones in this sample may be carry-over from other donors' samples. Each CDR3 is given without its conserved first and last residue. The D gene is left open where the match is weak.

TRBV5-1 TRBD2 ASSLTPLNRGLAGDPWSYEQY
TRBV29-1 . SVGTGESTDTQY
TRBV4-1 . ASSYQAVNYGYT
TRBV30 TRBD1 AWSRPGGSEKLF
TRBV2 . ASSGYEGVKEF
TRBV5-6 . ASRLRGYGYT
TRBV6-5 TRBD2 ASSYLGGETQY
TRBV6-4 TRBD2 ASSPSGGHNEQF
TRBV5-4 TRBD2 ASSRKTGLAGTNEQF
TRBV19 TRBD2 ATRRGGEGTGELF
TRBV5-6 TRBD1 ASSVTGRTTGELF
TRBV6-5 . ASSRDITGELF
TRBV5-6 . ASSRGGDSSGNTIY
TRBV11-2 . ASSFTFSRGAF